This TCR beta chain was profiled in a study of shared clonotypes between healthy human individuals. The V gene's germline CDR1 is MNHNS and CDR2 SASEGT. The CDR3 consists of 15 residues. The ends lost 2 bases at V and 4 bases at J; junction bases unmatched: 8. Naive CD8 cells lacked CD45RO and underwent positive selection for CCR7, leaving out terminally differentiated effector memory CD45RA+ cells. Generated by immunoSEQ multiplex PCR, the TCRdb table keeps only in-frame clones and is missing some. The sample yields some 2.1 million clones, about 94% seen once. This chain connects TRBV6-1 to TRBJ2-7; 7 nucleotides agree with TRBD2. Sequenced material: naive CD8+ T cells sorted from blood. The sequence was collected from a man aged 18 to 29 in good health. The DNA of the CDR3 is TGTGCCAGCAGTGAAAAGGAGCGGGGCGGATACGAGCAGTACTTC. The encoded protein is CASSEKERGGYEQYF.